A selection of T cell receptor beta chains follows, all from one sample in a study of patients and donors after allogeneic stem cell transplantation. TCRdb fed the RT-PCR reads into MiXCR, producing one record per CDR3 protein. The sample has about a million distinct CDR3 sequences; more than 15% are singletons. Source material: blood, either unsorted or a sorted T cell fraction (not recorded which). These receptors originate from a human donor who was either an allogeneic HSCT recipient or a stem cell or donor lymphocyte infusion donor (not recorded which). It is not recorded whose cells these are; they may come from a transplant donor. CDR3s include the opening cysteine and the closing phenylalanine or tryptophan. The D gene is left open where the match is weak. For some rows the clone size is stated as once, few or many, or as a class when expanded; others skip it.

v_call	j_call	d_call	clone_size	cdr3_nt	cdr3_aa
TRBV10-3	TRBJ2-7	NA	few	TGTGCCATCAGTGAGGGAGAAACGGGACCCTACGAGCAGTACTTC	CAISEGETGPYEQYF
TRBV12-3/TRBV12-4	TRBJ2-7	NA	few	TGTGCCAGCACCCAGGGGCTGAACGAGCAGTACTTC	CASTQGLNEQYF
TRBV12-5	TRBJ2-3	TRBD2	NA	TGTGCTAGTGGCCATCGGCTAGCGGGGGGCACAGATACGCAGTATTTT	CASGHRLAGGTDTQYF
TRBV11-2	TRBJ1-5	TRBD1	many	TGTGCCAGCAGCCTTACGACAGGGGGCAATCAGCCCCAGCATTTT	CASSLTTGGNQPQHF
TRBV18	TRBJ1-6	NA	few	TGTGCCAGCTCACCCGTGGGTTCACCCCTCCACTTT	CASSPVGSPLHF
TRBV7-9	TRBJ2-7	NA	few	TGTGCCAGCAGCTCGGACGGTTGGCGGGAGCAGTACTTC	CASSSDGWREQYF
TRBV7-2	TRBJ1-2	TRBD1	once	TGTGCCAGCAGCAGCCGGGACAGGGCCATATATGGCTACACCTTC	CASSSRDRAIYGYTF
TRBV5-6	TRBJ2-7	NA	few	TGTGCCAGCAGCTTGGCGGGCCATAGGCAGCAGTACTTC	CASSLAGHRQQYF
TRBV13	TRBJ2-2	NA	NA	TGTGCCAGCAGCTTAGTGTCGGGGGTCCTCACCGGGGAGCTGTTTTTT	CASSLVSGVLTGELFF
TRBV7-8	TRBJ1-2	NA	NA	TGTGCCAGCAGCCCCTTAGGGGGTTATAACTATGGCTACACCTTC	CASSPLGGYNYGYTF
TRBV12-3/TRBV12-4	TRBJ2-1	TRBD2	many	TGTGCCAGCAGTTTGGGGACTACCTTAAATGAGCAGTTCTTC	CASSLGTTLNEQFF
TRBV10-3	TRBJ2-7	NA	many	TGTGCCATCAGTCCCTCGGGGATCCAGCAGTACTTC	CAISPSGIQQYF
TRBV6-1	TRBJ2-7	NA	NA	TGTGCCAGCAGCTCTGGACCGGACGTCCACTACGAGCAGTACTTC	CASSSGPDVHYEQYF
TRBV29-1	TRBJ2-7	TRBD1	NA	TGCAGCGTTGTAGGGGACAGGGGGAGCTCCTACGAGCAGTACTTC	CSVVGDRGSSYEQYF
TRBV25-1	TRBJ1-1	NA	few	TGTGCCAGCAGCCTACCGACAGGTAATGCTGAAGCTTTCTTT	CASSLPTGNAEAFF
TRBV7-3	TRBJ2-4	NA	NA	TGTGCCAGCAGCCCGTCCGGGACGGCAAACATTCAGTACTTC	CASSPSGTANIQYF
TRBV5-1	TRBJ2-7	NA	few	TGCGCTACAGCCCAACAGGGGGGGTGGTCCTACGAGCAGTACTTC	CATAQQGGWSYEQYF
TRBV6-5	TRBJ2-3	TRBD1	few	TGTGCCAGCAGTTACTCAAGGGGGCGTTTTACAGATACGCAGTATTTT	CASSYSRGRFTDTQYF
TRBV4-3	TRBJ2-7	TRBD1	NA	TGCGCCAGCAGCCAACACAGGGGGATAGGGGAGCAGTACTTC	CASSQHRGIGEQYF
TRBV20-1	TRBJ2-1	NA	NA	TGCAGTGCTAGCCCTGCGGGAACCTACAATGAGCAGTTCTTC	CSASPAGTYNEQFF
TRBV27	TRBJ1-1	NA	many	TGTGCCAGCAGTTTAGAATCAGGAACTGAAGCTTTCTTT	CASSLESGTEAFF
TRBV19	TRBJ1-1	NA	NA	TGTGCCAGTAGCCTACACGGATCCCCTGAAGCTTTCTTT	CASSLHGSPEAFF
TRBV12-3/TRBV12-4	TRBJ2-7	TRBD1	NA	TGTGCCAGCAGCCCTCCGGGACAGGGTCTCTACTTC	CASSPPGQGLYF
TRBV6-1	TRBJ2-1	TRBD2	few	TGTGCCAGCAGTGCTGGACTAGCGGGGGCCCCCTCTAAATACAATGAGCAGTTCTTC	CASSAGLAGAPSKYNEQFF
TRBV6-5	TRBJ2-5	NA	NA	TGTGCCAGCAGTTACTCGGGATACCCAGGGACCCAGTACTTC	CASSYSGYPGTQYF
TRBV15	TRBJ1-2	TRBD1	NA	TGTGCCACCAGCAGAGTACACAGGGGAGGGGAGAATGGCTACACCTTC	CATSRVHRGGENGYTF
TRBV12-3/TRBV12-4	TRBJ2-5	NA	few	TGTGCCAGTAAACGGGCAACCGGAGAGACCCAGTACTTC	CASKRATGETQYF
TRBV29-1	TRBJ2-7	TRBD1	few	TGCAGCTACGGGGACAGCTACGAGCAGTACTTC	CSYGDSYEQYF
TRBV11-2	TRBJ2-3	NA	NA	TGTGCCAGCAGCCAGGGGCTTCTGGGCGTCCAACAGGCTCCAGATACGCAGTATTTT	CASSQGLLGVQQAPDTQYF